This T cell receptor (beta chain) appears in the sequencing data of a study of T-cell memory formation after mild COVID-19. TCRdb re-called the 5' RACE reads with MiXCR, one entry per CDR3 protein. The repertoire holds 350,000 to 450,000 distinct CDR3 sequences, with 15% to 25% as singletons. About this clonotype: Its antigen is currently unknown.

This CDR3 is built from 15 residues. Between the trimmed V and J ends, which lost 2 bases and 3 bases, there was a span of 12 bases. Germline loops: CDR1 KGHDR, CDR2 SFDVKD. Broader study findings: The study detected some responding clones in pre-infection memory, suggesting cross-reactive memory joined.

The sequencing sample was made of PBMCs or a T cell subset sorted from them (not recorded which). The rearrangement joins TRBV24-1 to TRBJ1-1, with D tentatively TRBD1 (5 bases). This receptor was identified in an adult woman who had mild COVID-19 (a few samples of this study predate the infection). Cell type and time point are not known. Here the CDR3 reads CATSDSGRGDTEAFF. The CDR3 DNA reads TGTGCCACCAGTGATTCTGGACGGGGGGACACTGAAGCTTTCTTT.